The sequence of this T cell receptor (beta chain) was determined in a study of Graves' ophthalmopathy and Graves' hyperthyroidism. General study findings and limits: Blood also held most thyroid clonotypes expanded above 0.001 frequency.

Turning to this clonotype: Its antigen is unidentified.

The TCR beta CDR3 regions underwent amplification from RNA transcripts. First-round RT-PCR relied on HTBI primers, and a second-round multiplex PCR came next. A single record per CDR3 protein comes from TCRdb applying MiXCR to the multiplex PCR reads. The table lists approximately 160,000 distinct CDR3 sequences, under 40% of them singletons. Germline V CDR1 and CDR2: DFQATT, SNEGSKA (reference sequence). The CDR3 consists of 13 residues. The V and J ends lost 0 bases and 6 bases respectively, with 11 bases between them. This TCR was recovered from a woman aged 40 to 49 with Graves' ophthalmopathy. The chain is built from TRBV20-1 and TRBJ1-2; no clear D. Material for sequencing was peripheral blood. The CDR3 DNA reads as TGCAGTGCTAGAGATGGAGACGGGGATGGCTACACCTTC. This codes for CSARDGDGDGYTF.